This T cell receptor (beta chain) emerged from a study of T cell repertoires in cytomegalovirus infection. Regarding the study as a whole: There were carriers of CMV plus the relevant HLA, and cumulative public TCR beta family frequency identified them. The study found HLA-C-restricted CMV-specific TCR beta clonotypes dominating the ex vivo response.

Germline assignment: CDR1 SNHLY and CDR2 FYNNEI. The V end was cut by 9 bases, the J end by 2 bases, with 12 bases between. The length of the CDR3 is 13 residues. TCRdb passed the reads through MiXCR, listing each CDR3 protein once. This table holds 150,000 to 200,000 distinct CDR3 sequences, about 15% found once. This clonotype was found a few times. Its antigen is unidentified. Sequencing was carried out using CD8+ T cells from PBMCs. The chain joins TRBV2 to TRBJ2-3; D may be TRBD2 (7 bases). The clonotype comes from a human donor in good health (CMV status not recorded). Some clones in this sample may be carry-over from other donors' samples. The CDR3 DNA reads as TGTGCCAGGAGGGGGGGAGACACAGATACGCAGTATTTT. Its translation: CARRGGDTDTQYF. Full variable domain (outside the CDR3, taken from reference TRBV2 and TRBJ2-3): EPEVTQTPSHQVTQMGQEVILRCVPISNHLYFYWYRQILGQKVEFLVSFYNNEISEKSEIFDDQFSVERPDGSNFTLKIRSTKLEDSAMYFCARRGGDTDTQYFGPGTRLTVL.